This TCR beta chain was recorded in a study of response to subunit inactivated influenza vaccine. Whole-study results and caveats: The authors put forward the suggestion that each seasonal influenza vaccination may bring in only a limited number of new T cells.

TCRdb reanalysed the RT-PCR reads using MiXCR and keeps one entry per CDR3 protein. The sample includes around 580,000 distinct CDR3 sequences, 13% to 15% of them seen just once. This clonotype was detected a few times. Its specificity is unknown. In germline, CDR1 is LNHNV, CDR2 YYDKDF (reference sequence). CDR3 length equals 15 residues. The V gene end was trimmed by 0 bases and the J gene end by 12 bases; junction bases not matched to a gene: 8. The rearrangement links TRBV15 to TRBJ2-1; 10 bases fit TRBD2. Material: PBMCs from blood, obtained approximately 12 days after vaccination. This TCR derives from a man aged 50-60 years who received an inactivated influenza vaccine. CDR3 region: CATSREASGSSRQFF. CDR3 coding DNA: TGTGCCACCAGCAGAGAGGCTAGCGGGAGTTCGAGGCAGTTCTTC.